A single sample gave rise to the 8 T cell receptor beta chains below, sequenced in a study of cytomegalovirus exposure and HLA in healthy donors. It was with 60 Vbeta and 13 Jbeta primers that the PCR ran. Generated by immunoSEQ multiplex PCR, the TCRdb table keeps only in-frame clones and is missing some. The sample contains about 120,000 clones, roughly 9% of which appear only once. The sample consisted of PBMCs. All receptors come from a woman in her forties in good health and CMV-seropositive.

The table lists this clone with a few counts. This chain connects TRBV11-2 to TRBJ1-4; no clear D gene. The germline V gene encodes CDR1 SGHAT and CDR2 FQNNGV. Trimming took off 5 bases at V and 8 bases at J, with 12 bases between the two ends. The CDR3 has 13 residues. The CDR3 loop reads CASSPAPEEKLFF. CDR3 bases: TGTGCCAGCAGCCCTGCCCCGGAGGAAAAACTGTTTTTT.

The chain carries TRBV5-4 and TRBJ2-7; weak D call: TRBD2 (5 bases). The V gene's germline CDR1 is SGHNT and CDR2 YYREEE (reference sequence). Between the trimmed V and J ends, which lost 5 bases and 3 bases, there was a span of 9 bases. CDR3 length: 12 residues. In nucleotides, the CDR3 is TGTGCCAGCAGGGGTGAGGGCTACGAGCAGTACTTC. Translation gives CASRGEGYEQYF.

In this sample, this clone turned up a few times. The gene calls are TRBV18 and TRBJ1-2; unclear D gene. The germline V gene has CDR1 KGHSH and CDR2 LQKENI. The CDR3 is 17 residues long. Between the trimmed V and J ends, which lost 3 bases and 4 bases, there was a span of 21 bases. CDR3 coding DNA: TGTGCCAGCTCACCCGTTATCGGAGCGGGTTACGGCTATGGCTACACCTTC. This gives the protein CASSPVIGAGYGYGYTF.

This clone showed up just a few times. The chain employs TRBV6-6 and TRBJ2-5; 9 nucleotides line up with TRBD1. The germline CDR1 and CDR2 sequences are MNHNY and SVGAGI (reference sequence). V was pared by 6 bases and J by 2 bases, with 7 bases of the junction left unmatched. The CDR3 has 15 residues. The chain's CDR3 is CASSPTGGRQETQYF. The DNA of the CDR3 is TGTGCCAGCAGCCCGACAGGGGGGCGACAAGAGACCCAGTACTTC.

With respect to this clone: This same CDR3 is encoded by further DNA sequences in the sample. This chain joins TRBV5-1 and TRBJ2-2; D is unclear. Germline-derived CDR1 and CDR2 are SGHRS and YFSETQ. The V end lost 0 bases, the J end lost 2 bases, and 5 bases lay between the germline ends. This CDR3 has 14 residues. The CDR3 nucleotides read TGCGCCAGCAGCTTGGACACAAACACCGGGGAGCTGTTTTTT. Encoded protein: CASSLDTNTGELFF.

This clone was counted a few times. This sequence joins TRBV18 and TRBJ2-2, with D perhaps matching TRBD1 (5 bases). Germline V lookup: CDR1 KGHSH, CDR2 LQKENI. CDR3 length: 16 residues. Between the trimmed V and J ends, which lost 1 base and 6 bases, there was a span of 15 bases. CDR3 sequence reads: CASSPRLGAQAGELFF. DNA for the CDR3: TGTGCCAGCTCACCACGGTTAGGGGCACAGGCCGGGGAGCTGTTTTTT.

This clone was counted only a few times. V gene TRBV7-6 combines with J gene TRBJ2-2, with 11 bases aligning to TRBD2. With V trimmed by 2 bases and J by 3 bases, 8 bases remained unmatched. Germline V gene lookup returns CDR1 SGHVS and CDR2 FNYEAQ. The CDR3 totals 18 residues. The CDR3 DNA follows: TGTGCCAGCAGCTTAATAGCGGGGGGGCGAGGTGACACCGGGGAGCTGTTTTTT. It codes for CASSLIAGGRGDTGELFF.

The genes are TRBV5-8 and TRBJ1-4; no clear D. The CDR3 is 13 residues long. The germline V gene has CDR1 SGHTS and CDR2 YDEGEE. V lost 0 bases and J lost 7, with 7 bases in between. The CDR3 DNA reads TGTGCCAGCAGCTTGGTGACATCTGAAAAACTGTTTTTT. It is translated as CASSLVTSEKLFF.